This entry features one TCR beta chain sequence. Its target is not known. CDR1 is SEHNR, CDR2 FQNEAQ, per germline (reference sequence). The V and J ends lost 8 bases and 7 bases, in that order; junction bases with no gene match: 12. This CDR3 is built from 14 residues. TCRdb's copy holds only in-frame clones and misses some; the assay was immunoSEQ multiplex PCR. The repertoire includes approximately 1.5 million clones, around 98% of them detected once, and about 0.4% sits in the top ten. The source of the sample is a study of shared clonotypes between healthy human individuals. Overall study: A donor's plate count was three for CD4 naive and three for CD4 memory; CD8 naive had two and CD8 memory one. Findings and caveats of the study: Rarefaction revealed incomplete sorted-subset sequencing despite large depth. Clonotype sharing among donors was expected to depend on sequencing depth.

Sequenced sample: naive CD4+ T cells sorted from blood. Subset here: CD45RA+ positively selected. The clonotype originates from a man aged 25 to 40 in good health. The genes are TRBV7-9 and TRBJ2-3; TRBD2 matches 7 bases. CDR3 coding DNA: TGTGCCAGCCGGTGGGGCGGGAGTTTTAATACGCAGTATTTT. Translating it yields CASRWGGSFNTQYF.